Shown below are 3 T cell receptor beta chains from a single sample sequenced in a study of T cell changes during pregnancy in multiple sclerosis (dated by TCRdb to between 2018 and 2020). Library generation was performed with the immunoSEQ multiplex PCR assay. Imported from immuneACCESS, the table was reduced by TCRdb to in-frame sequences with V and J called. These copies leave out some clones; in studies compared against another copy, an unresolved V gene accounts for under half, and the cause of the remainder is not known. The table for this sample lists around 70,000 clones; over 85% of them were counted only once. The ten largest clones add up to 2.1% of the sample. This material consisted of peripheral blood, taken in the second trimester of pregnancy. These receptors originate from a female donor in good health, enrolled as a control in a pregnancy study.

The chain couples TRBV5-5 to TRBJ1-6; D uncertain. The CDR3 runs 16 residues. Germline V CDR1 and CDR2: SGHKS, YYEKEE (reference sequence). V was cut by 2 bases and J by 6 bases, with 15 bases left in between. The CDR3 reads CASSFSTAGGNSPLHF. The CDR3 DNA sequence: TGTGCCAGCAGCTTCTCGACGGCAGGTGGTAATTCACCCCTCCACTTT.

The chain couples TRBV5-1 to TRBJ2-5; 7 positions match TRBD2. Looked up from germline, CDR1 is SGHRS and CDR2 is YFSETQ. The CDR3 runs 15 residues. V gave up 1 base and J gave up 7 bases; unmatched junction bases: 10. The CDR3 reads CASSLSRGESGTQYF. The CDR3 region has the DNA TGCGCCAGCAGCTTGTCCCGGGGGGAATCGGGGACCCAGTACTTC.

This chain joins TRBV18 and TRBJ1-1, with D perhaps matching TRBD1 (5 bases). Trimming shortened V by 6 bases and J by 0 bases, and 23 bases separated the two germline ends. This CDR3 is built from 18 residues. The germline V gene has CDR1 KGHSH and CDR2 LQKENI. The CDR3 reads CASSLNHISTVMNTEAFF. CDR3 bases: TGTGCCAGCTCCCTGAACCACATTTCGACAGTGATGAACACTGAAGCTTTCTTT. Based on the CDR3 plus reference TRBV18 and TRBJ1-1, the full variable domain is NAGVMQNPRHLVRRRGQEARLRCSPMKGHSHVYWYRQLPEEGLKFMVYLQKENIIDESGMPKERFSAEFPKEGPSILRIQQVVRGDSAAYFCASSLNHISTVMNTEAFFGQGTRLTVV.